This paragraph reports one T cell receptor beta chain. This clone is a singleton in its sample. Its antigen has not been determined. Base-call qualities are not available, and no considerably larger clone is one nucleotide away. Other DNA variants within this sample encode the same CDR3. This sample is part of a study of T cell responses to AZD1222 COVID-19 vaccine (TCRdb year 2021). As for the study more broadly: Because spike-specific TCR depth and breadth did not differ between the two schedules, AZD1222 recipients who got a second dose at roughly 4 weeks were pooled with those who got a second dose at roughly 12 weeks. Trial participants were enrolled into age subgroups of 18-55, 56-69 and 70-plus years, which contained around 150, 28 and 57 TCR-sequenced participants, respectively. A total of 230 or so trial participants underwent TCR sequencing, of whom nearly 210 received two doses of AZD1222 and around 26 received two doses of the MenACWY control vaccine. What the authors observed across the whole study: No day 14 peak-response samples were available, so repertoires were characterized only after the peak T cell response. A significant rise in spike-specific TCR breadth and depth was observed after two AZD1222 doses relative to day 0 and relative to MenACWY recipients. Reportedly, close to half of the unique spike-specific TCRs recognized epitopes lying outside the regions that are mutated in the B.1.351 and B.1.1.7 variants. The vaccine-associated CD4 TCRs covered the entire spike protein, and the dominant responses fell in regions 160-218 and 743-854. Most participants were white British and females outnumbered males, and the authors suggested that clonal diversity may have been underestimated. Conclusions about previously exposed vaccinees were limited because only a handful of AZD1222 recipients were SARS-CoV-2 seropositive at baseline. The 56-69-year group was small, and its depth increase did not reach significance, likely because of low power.

The CDR3 regions of human TCRbeta chains were subjected to immunosequencing. The published analysis was carried out like this. TCRs in the repertoires were matched against a reference library of SARS-CoV-2-specific TCRs that had been generated with the MIRA antigen-specificity platform. Breadth was defined as the fraction of unique TCRs that were SARS-CoV-2-associated. Depth was defined as the fraction of total T cells that were SARS-CoV-2-associated. Using the MIRA data, each spike-specific TCR was assigned both to the spike region to which the TCR was reactive and to a CD4 or CD8 class. Log10-transformed breadth and depth values were compared by one-way ANOVA with Sidak's multiple comparisons tests. The immuneACCESS repertoire file appears here via TCRdb, limited to in-frame rearrangements. These files lack a portion of the clones; in checked studies, under half of the deficit traces to unresolved V genes, and the cause of the others is not known. The DNA was the basis for D and trimming; V, J and clone size are from that table. This sample has roughly 55,000 clones in its table, and more than 80% of those were observed once. The top ten constitute around 2% of the sample.

The V and J ends are trimmed by 3 bases and 0 bases, leaving 3 bases between them. CDR1 and CDR2 were assigned from the germline V gene as KGHSH and LQKENI. Counted from cysteine to phenylalanine, this CDR3 has 12 amino acids. CDR3 DNA is the only sequence kept; it has 36 bases, read in frame from the first base. This sample's time point label indicates: baseline before first vaccination. Vaccinee samples came from UK trials COV001 and COV002, including a single-blind randomized controlled phase 2/3 trial of AZD1222 (ChAdOx1 nCoV-19) in healthy adults. For TCRbeta chain sequencing, PBMC samples from trial participants were taken at day 0 and at day 28 after the second dose.

Sequences were derived from peripheral blood, sampled on day 0 of AZD1222 vaccination. This receptor was identified in an adult in good health. This receptor chain uses TRBV18 and TRBJ2-7; no confident D gene assignment can be made. The CDR3 sequence is CASSPNSYEQYF. The nucleotide sequence reads TGTGCCAGCTCACCCAACTCCTACGAGCAGTACTTC.